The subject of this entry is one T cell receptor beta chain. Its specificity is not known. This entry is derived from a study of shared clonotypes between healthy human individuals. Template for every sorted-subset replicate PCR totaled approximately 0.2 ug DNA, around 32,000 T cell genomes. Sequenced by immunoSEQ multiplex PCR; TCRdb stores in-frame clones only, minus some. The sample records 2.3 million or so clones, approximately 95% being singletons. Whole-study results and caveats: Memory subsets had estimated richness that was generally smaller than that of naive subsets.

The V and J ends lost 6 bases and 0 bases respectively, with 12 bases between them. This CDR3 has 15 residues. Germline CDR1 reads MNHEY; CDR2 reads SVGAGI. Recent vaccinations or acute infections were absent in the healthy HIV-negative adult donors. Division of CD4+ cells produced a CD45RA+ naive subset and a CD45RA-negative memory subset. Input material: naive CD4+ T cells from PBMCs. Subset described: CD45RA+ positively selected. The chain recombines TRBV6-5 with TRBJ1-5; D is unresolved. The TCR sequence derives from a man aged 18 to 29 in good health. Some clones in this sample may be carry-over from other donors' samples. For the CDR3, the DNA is TGTGCCAGCAGCTACAATCAGGATAGCAATCAGCCCCAGCATTTT. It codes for CASSYNQDSNQPQHF.